This entry is about one T cell receptor beta chain. The entry originates in a study of cytomegalovirus exposure and HLA in healthy donors. Germline V CDR1 and CDR2: SEHNR, FQNEAQ (reference sequence). V dropped 5 bases and J dropped 2 bases, with 13 bases sitting between them. The CDR3 runs to 14 residues. PCR primers comprised 60 Vbeta and 13 Jbeta primers. TCRdb's table, derived via immunoSEQ multiplex PCR, lists solely in-frame clones and lacks some. The repertoire holds about 160,000 clones, 87% seen once, with around 0.85% in the top ten. The rearrangement links TRBV7-9 to TRBJ2-7; TRBD1 is a possible D gene (5 bases). Sample: PBMCs. The clonotype originates from a woman in her twenties or thirties in good health and CMV-seronegative. CDR3 sequence (DNA): TGTGCCAGCAGCCCCGACAGTGTGCCCTACGAGCAGTACTTC. Protein: CASSPDSVPYEQYF. Looking up the rest from reference TRBV7-9 and TRBJ2-7 gives the full variable domain: DTGVSQNPRHKITKRGQNVTFRCDPISEHNRLYWYRQTLGQGPEFLTYFQNEAQLEKSRLLSDRFSAERPKGSFSTLEIQRTEQGDSAMYLCASSPDSVPYEQYFGPGTRLTVT.